Listed here is a single T cell receptor (beta chain). Its antigen is as yet unknown. The CDR3 consists of 15 residues. Germline V lookup: CDR1 MDHEN, CDR2 SYDVKM. V was trimmed by 3 bases and J by 10 bases, leaving 18 bases between them. Profiling relied on immunoSEQ multiplex PCR, and the TCRdb table lists in-frame clones only, not all of them. The sample has a few million clones; less than 95% are singletons. These data belong to a study of shared clonotypes between healthy human individuals. General study results and limits: Generation probabilities were higher for clonotypes shared across all four sorted-subset donors than for unshared ones.

The clonotype originates from a man aged 18 to 30 in good health. Some clones in this sample may be carry-over from other donors' samples. Source material: naive CD4+ T cells from PBMCs. The subset is: CD45RA+ positively selected. This chain joins TRBV28 and TRBJ2-2, with D perhaps TRBD1 (6 bases). CDR3 region: CASSFDRRGKEELFF. The CDR3 nucleotides read TGTGCCAGCAGTTTCGACCGCAGGGGCAAGGAGGAGCTGTTTTTT.